This T cell receptor (beta chain) appears in the sequencing data of a study of shared clonotypes between healthy human individuals. In the study overall: Contributing individuals were two females and a few males aged 18 to 49. Study results and limitations: Generally, naive subsets (rather than memory subsets) showed larger estimated richness.

Nashville, Tennessee was home to all donors, each a Caucasian adult. Trimming removed 4 bases from V and 6 bases from J; junction bases left unmatched: 6. The CDR3 is 15 amino acids. Germline V gene sequence: CDR1 SGHRS, CDR2 YFSETQ. In regard to this clone: Its antigen is not identified.

Sequenced by immunoSEQ multiplex PCR; TCRdb stores in-frame clones only, minus some. Of about 1.5 million clones in the sample, 98% were seen once. V gene TRBV5-1 combines with J gene TRBJ1-4; TRBD1 matches 10 bases. The sequenced sample consisted of naive CD4+ T cells sorted from blood. Subset denoted: CD45RA+ positively selected. The sequence derives from a man between 25 and 39 years old in good health. CDR3 loop: CASSRAGTGDEKLFF. CDR3 nucleotides: TGCGCCAGCAGCAGGGCCGGGACAGGGGATGAAAAACTGTTTTTT.